This is a list of T cell receptor beta chains from one sample in a study of relationships among human T cell subsets. TCRdb used MiXCR to reprocess the multiplex PCR reads, holding one entry per CDR3 protein. Of roughly 9,200 distinct CDR3 sequences listed, 54% are singletons. What was sequenced was memory T cells sorted from blood. Every receptor here comes from a man aged 40-50 years in good health. The conserved cysteine and the conserved F or W are not part of the CDR3 here.

v_call: TRBV21-1; j_call: TRBJ2-6; cdr3_aa: ASSKKGTGQGKAGANVLT
v_call: TRBV20-1; j_call: TRBJ1-1; cdr3_aa: SAPAGISAF
v_call: TRBV28; j_call: TRBJ2-5; cdr3_aa: ASSFGQGRGRIRETQY
v_call: TRBV7-9; j_call: TRBJ1-3; cdr3_aa: ASNLNAVGNTIY
v_call: TRBV6-5; j_call: TRBJ1-2; cdr3_aa: ASSQGTPYGYT
v_call: TRBV6-6; j_call: TRBJ1-1; cdr3_aa: ASSRGGYPEAF
v_call: TRBV27; j_call: TRBJ1-1; cdr3_aa: ASSHGMGTPAAF
v_call: TRBV30; j_call: TRBJ1-5; cdr3_aa: AWSTGAYQPQH
v_call: TRBV10-3; j_call: TRBJ1-1; cdr3_aa: AISESQLNTEAF
v_call: TRBV6-1; j_call: TRBJ2-4; cdr3_aa: ASSEAHSVAKNIQY
v_call: TRBV20-1; j_call: TRBJ2-7; cdr3_aa: SAQSQNYNLAVEQY
v_call: TRBV4-1; j_call: TRBJ2-1; cdr3_aa: ASSLPITYNEQF
v_call: TRBV7-9; j_call: TRBJ1-1; cdr3_aa: ASSTELNTEAF
v_call: TRBV24-1; j_call: TRBJ2-1; cdr3_aa: ATSDSTSGRAHEQF
v_call: TRBV4-1; j_call: TRBJ2-5; cdr3_aa: ASSQDGTSLIQETQY
v_call: TRBV28; j_call: TRBJ2-4; cdr3_aa: ASSSRDRFVNIQY
v_call: TRBV19; j_call: TRBJ1-4; cdr3_aa: ASSERTTSYEKLF
v_call: TRBV19; j_call: TRBJ2-4; cdr3_aa: ASTDAGENIQY
v_call: TRBV5-1; j_call: TRBJ2-3; cdr3_aa: ASSLGAQGSTDTQY
v_call: TRBV5-4; j_call: TRBJ2-7; cdr3_aa: ASSDRQGAVNEQY
v_call: TRBV12-3/TRBV12-4; j_call: TRBJ1-5; cdr3_aa: ASSFQGGPQPQH
v_call: TRBV29-1; j_call: TRBJ2-1; cdr3_aa: SVEPARASYNEQF
v_call: TRBV18; j_call: TRBJ2-7; cdr3_aa: ASSPLGQGTNEQY
v_call: TRBV16; j_call: TRBJ1-5; cdr3_aa: ASSQSEGQGGPQH
v_call: TRBV20-1; j_call: TRBJ1-1; cdr3_aa: SARASQFWGPEAF
v_call: TRBV11-2; j_call: TRBJ1-2; cdr3_aa: ASSFKTNYGYT
v_call: TRBV5-1; j_call: TRBJ1-2; cdr3_aa: ASSLEGTGHGYT
v_call: TRBV6-5; j_call: TRBJ1-1; cdr3_aa: ASSEREMNTEAF
v_call: TRBV5-1; j_call: TRBJ2-3; cdr3_aa: ASSLGEPDTQY
v_call: TRBV5-1; j_call: TRBJ2-7; cdr3_aa: ASSLVPTSGFYEQY
v_call: TRBV4-2; j_call: TRBJ1-2; cdr3_aa: ASSQGGTGTYGYT
v_call: TRBV7-8; j_call: TRBJ2-7; cdr3_aa: ASSAGTGVYEQY
v_call: TRBV7-9; j_call: TRBJ2-6; cdr3_aa: ASSLAQGQGQNALT
v_call: TRBV14; j_call: TRBJ2-4; cdr3_aa: ASSQEGTLRNIQY
v_call: TRBV4-1; j_call: TRBJ2-2; cdr3_aa: ASSQALLRDTGELF
v_call: TRBV7-9; j_call: TRBJ2-7; cdr3_aa: ASSTAGPRGSYEQY
v_call: TRBV4-2; j_call: TRBJ1-1; cdr3_aa: ASSQATGAVEAF
v_call: TRBV12-3/TRBV12-4; j_call: TRBJ2-5; cdr3_aa: ASSPPGPYVIGTQY
v_call: TRBV4-1; j_call: TRBJ1-5; cdr3_aa: ASSQERAGQPQH
v_call: TRBV28; j_call: TRBJ2-3; cdr3_aa: ASSFGLAGGPRDTQY
v_call: TRBV20-1; j_call: TRBJ1-5; cdr3_aa: SAQGGGGQPQH
v_call: TRBV11-2; j_call: TRBJ1-6; cdr3_aa: ASSPGTYNSPLH
v_call: TRBV10-3; j_call: TRBJ2-1; cdr3_aa: ATGTGDNEQF
v_call: TRBV20-1; j_call: TRBJ2-3; cdr3_aa: SAHSLTGGAADTQY
v_call: TRBV23-1; j_call: TRBJ2-7; cdr3_aa: ASLITEHSGTSAPYEQY
v_call: TRBV11-1; j_call: TRBJ2-1; cdr3_aa: ASSPSAGDNEQF
v_call: TRBV28; j_call: TRBJ2-1; cdr3_aa: ASGMTSGRANEQF
v_call: TRBV12-3/TRBV12-4; j_call: TRBJ1-5; cdr3_aa: ASRTGGRGQPQH
v_call: TRBV27; j_call: TRBJ1-5; cdr3_aa: ASSSGNQPQH
v_call: TRBV11-3; j_call: TRBJ2-3; cdr3_aa: ASSHNLGNTQY
v_call: TRBV29-1; j_call: TRBJ2-2; cdr3_aa: SVRGVGELF
v_call: TRBV5-1; j_call: TRBJ2-1; cdr3_aa: ASIGCEQF